The table lists the clone carrying this TCR beta chain with a count of one. The antigen remains unidentified. Prior to sequencing, the ViraFEST assay stimulated PBMC with viral peptide pools, which expanded the antigen-specific CD4+ T cells. The culture ran for roughly 10 days before CD4+ T cells were isolated. Participants got two doses of BNT162b2 or mRNA-1273 vaccine. Each culture well received over 1.5 million PBMC. These cells were then cultured in IMDM with about 10 IU/ml IL-2 and roughly 10 ug/ml peptides. The authors exchanged half the medium for IL-2 medium on days 3 and 7. Clones were sequenced by immunoSEQ multiplex PCR, and TCRdb holds only the in-frame ones, with some missing. The sample yields around 33,000 clones, approximately 78% seen once. This sample stems from a study of vaccination effects on CD4 cells after COVID-19. Trimming left V 5 bases short and J 7 bases short, with 14 bases between. Germline V gives CDR1 MNHEY, CDR2 SMNVEV (reference sequence). The CDR3 contains 14 residues.

Findings and limits, study-wide: Healthy vaccinees' vaccine-induced clones included only 1 of 255 cross-reacting with common cold coronaviruses.

The chain uses TRBV27 and TRBJ1-4; D not certain. The TCR comes from a human donor who received a COVID-19 vaccine. Some clones in this sample may be carry-over from other donors' samples. The sequences come from CD4+ T cells from PBMCs cultured with HCoV-NL63 spike peptides, collected after COVID-19 vaccination. CDR3 sequence: CASSPKDWVEKLFF. The CDR3 DNA is TGTGCCAGCAGTCCCAAGGACTGGGTTGAAAAACTGTTTTTT.